This T cell receptor beta chain was identified in a study of response to subunit inactivated influenza vaccine. Overall study results and limits: Each seasonal influenza vaccination, the authors suggested, recruits few new T cells.

The germline gives CDR1 SNHLY, CDR2 FYNNEI. The CDR3 is made up of 14 amino acids. The germline V and J ends were trimmed by 4 bases and 4 bases, with 10 bases remaining between them. This clonotype was counted between two and nine times. The antigen is undetermined. TCRdb re-called the RT-PCR reads with MiXCR, one entry per CDR3 protein. This table has more than 150,000 distinct CDR3 sequences, 7.5% to 10% appearing once. The material was non-naive T cells sorted from PBMCs, obtained on the day of vaccination. This receptor was taken from a man aged 50-59 years who received an inactivated influenza vaccine. The chain couples TRBV2 to TRBJ2-2; D is possibly TRBD2 (5 bases). CDR3 amino acids: CASSVGRLTGELFF. The CDR3 DNA follows: TGTGCCAGCAGTGTTGGGAGACTCACCGGGGAGCTGTTTTTT.